The source of this T cell receptor beta chain is a study of T cell responses to AZD1222 COVID-19 vaccine. Data came from immunoSEQ multiplex PCR; TCRdb stores just in-frame clones and leaves some out. The sample has about 150,000 clones, 70% to 90% seen once. This clone showed up just once. The specimen was peripheral blood, collected on day 0 of AZD1222 vaccination. The receptor's source is an adult in good health.

Written as DNA, the CDR3 is TGTGCCAGCAGCTTCCGGGATTTTGATTCACCCCTCCACTTT. Amino acids: CASSFRDFDSPLHF. This chain connects TRBV5-6 to TRBJ1-6; D remains unclear. CDR1 and CDR2 (germline): SGHDT, YYEEEE. Trimming took off 2 bases at V and 8 bases at J, with 11 bases between the two ends. The CDR3 sequence is 14 residues long.